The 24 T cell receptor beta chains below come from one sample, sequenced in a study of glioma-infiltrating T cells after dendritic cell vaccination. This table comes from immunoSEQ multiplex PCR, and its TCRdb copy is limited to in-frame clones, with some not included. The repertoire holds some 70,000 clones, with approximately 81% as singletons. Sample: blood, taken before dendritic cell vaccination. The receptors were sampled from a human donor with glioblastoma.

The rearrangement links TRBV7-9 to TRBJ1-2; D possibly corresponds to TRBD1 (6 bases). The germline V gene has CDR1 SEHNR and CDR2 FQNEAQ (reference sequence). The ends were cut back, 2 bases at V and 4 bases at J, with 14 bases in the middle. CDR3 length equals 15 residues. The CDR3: CASSLMDSSFYGYTF. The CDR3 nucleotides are TGTGCCAGCAGCTTAATGGACAGTTCTTTCTATGGCTACACCTTC.

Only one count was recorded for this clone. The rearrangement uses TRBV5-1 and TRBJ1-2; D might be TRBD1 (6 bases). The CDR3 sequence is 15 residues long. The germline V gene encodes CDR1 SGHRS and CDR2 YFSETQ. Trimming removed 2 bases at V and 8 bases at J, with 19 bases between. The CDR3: CASSLAGTPSGGYTF. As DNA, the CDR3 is TGCGCCAGCAGCTTAGCCGGGACACCCTCGGGAGGCTACACCTTC.

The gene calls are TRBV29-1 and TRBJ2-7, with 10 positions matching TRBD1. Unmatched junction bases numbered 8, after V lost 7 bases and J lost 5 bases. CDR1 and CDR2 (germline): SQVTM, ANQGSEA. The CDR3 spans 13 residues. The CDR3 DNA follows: TGCAGCGCCCGGGACAGGGGTCTCCACGAGCAGTACTTC. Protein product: CSARDRGLHEQYF.

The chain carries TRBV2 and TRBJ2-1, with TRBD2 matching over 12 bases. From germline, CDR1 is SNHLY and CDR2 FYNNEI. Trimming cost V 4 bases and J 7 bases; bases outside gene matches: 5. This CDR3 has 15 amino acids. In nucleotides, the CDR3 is TGTGCCAGCAGTGCTCTAGCGGGGGGGCCTAATGAGCAGTTCTTC. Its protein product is CASSALAGGPNEQFF.

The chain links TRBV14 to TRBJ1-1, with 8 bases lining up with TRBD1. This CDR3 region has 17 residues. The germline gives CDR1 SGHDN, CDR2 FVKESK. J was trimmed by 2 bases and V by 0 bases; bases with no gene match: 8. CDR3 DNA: TGTGCCAGCAGCCAAGAGGGAGGCAGGGGGCTTAACACTGAAGCTTTCTTT. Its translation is CASSQEGGRGLNTEAFF.

CDR3 in DNA: TGTGCCAGCGACCCAGACAGGGGAAATTCACCCCTCCACTTT. As protein: CASDPDRGNSPLHF. This chain links TRBV28 with TRBJ1-6; 8 bases line up with TRBD1. Trimming cost V 8 bases and J 7 bases; bases outside gene matches: 7. The CDR3 length is 14 residues. Germline V CDR1 and CDR2: MDHEN, SYDVKM.

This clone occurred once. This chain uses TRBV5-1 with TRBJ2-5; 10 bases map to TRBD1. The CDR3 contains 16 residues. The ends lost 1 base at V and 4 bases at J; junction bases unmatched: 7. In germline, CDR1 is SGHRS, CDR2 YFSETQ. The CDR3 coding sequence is TGCGCCAGCAGCTTGTACGTGGGGACAGGGGTAGAGACCCAGTACTTC. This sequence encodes CASSLYVGTGVETQYF.

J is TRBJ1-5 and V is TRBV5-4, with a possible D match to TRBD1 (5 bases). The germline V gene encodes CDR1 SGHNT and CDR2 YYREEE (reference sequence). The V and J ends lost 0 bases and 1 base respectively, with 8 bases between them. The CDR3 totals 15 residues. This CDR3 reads CASSLGAGSNQPQHF. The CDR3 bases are TGTGCCAGCAGCTTGGGGGCAGGGAGCAATCAGCCCCAGCATTTT.

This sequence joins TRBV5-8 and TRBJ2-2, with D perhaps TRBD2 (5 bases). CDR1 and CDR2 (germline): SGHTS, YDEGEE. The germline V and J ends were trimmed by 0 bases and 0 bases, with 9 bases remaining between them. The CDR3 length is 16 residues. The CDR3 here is CASSLDRGTNTGELFF. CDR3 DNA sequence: TGTGCCAGCAGCTTGGACAGAGGGACGAACACCGGGGAGCTGTTTTTT.

The chain's CDR3 is CASSLSAGLDGYTF. The CDR3 nucleotides read TGTGCCAGCAGTTTATCGGCGGGATTGGATGGCTACACCTTC. This rearrangement joins TRBV27 to TRBJ1-2; D is undetermined. Trimming took off 0 bases at V and 6 bases at J, with 11 bases between the two ends. CDR1 and CDR2 (germline): MNHEY, SMNVEV (reference sequence). The CDR3 loop spans 14 amino acids.

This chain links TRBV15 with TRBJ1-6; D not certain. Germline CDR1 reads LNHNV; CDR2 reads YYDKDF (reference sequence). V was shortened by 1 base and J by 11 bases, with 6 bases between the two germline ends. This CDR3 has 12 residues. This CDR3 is CATSRGDTPLHF. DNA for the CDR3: TGTGCCACCAGCAGAGGAGATACACCCCTCCACTTT.

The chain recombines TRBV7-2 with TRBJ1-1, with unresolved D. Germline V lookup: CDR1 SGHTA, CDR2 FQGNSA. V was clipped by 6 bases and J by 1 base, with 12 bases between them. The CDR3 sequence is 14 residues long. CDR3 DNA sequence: TGTGCCAGCAGTCCTAGATCGCAGAACACTGAAGCTTTCTTT. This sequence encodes CASSPRSQNTEAFF.

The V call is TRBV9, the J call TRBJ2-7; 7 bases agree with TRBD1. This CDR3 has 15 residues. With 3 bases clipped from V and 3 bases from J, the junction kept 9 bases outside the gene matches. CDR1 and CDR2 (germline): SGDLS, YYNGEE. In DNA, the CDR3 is TGTGCCAGCAGCGAAACCGGGACAGCCGACTACGAGCAGTACTTC. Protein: CASSETGTADYEQYF. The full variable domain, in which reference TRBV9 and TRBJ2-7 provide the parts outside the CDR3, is DSGVTQTPKHLITATGQRVTLRCSPRSGDLSVYWYQQSLDQGLQFLIQYYNGEERAKGNILERFSAQQFPDLHSELNLSSLELGDSALYFCASSETGTADYEQYFGPGTRLTVT.

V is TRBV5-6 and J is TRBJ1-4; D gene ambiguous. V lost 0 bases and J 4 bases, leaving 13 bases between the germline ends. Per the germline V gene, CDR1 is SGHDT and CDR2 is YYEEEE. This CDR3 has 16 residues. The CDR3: CASSLGLSGVNEKLFF. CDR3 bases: TGTGCCAGCAGCTTGGGATTATCGGGAGTTAATGAAAAACTGTTTTTT.

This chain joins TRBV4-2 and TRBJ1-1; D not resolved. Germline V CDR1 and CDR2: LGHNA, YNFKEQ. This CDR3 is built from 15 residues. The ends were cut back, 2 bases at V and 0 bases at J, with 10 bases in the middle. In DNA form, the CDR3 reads TGTGCCAGCAGCCAAAGTGCGGCCATGAACACTGAAGCTTTCTTT. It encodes CASSQSAAMNTEAFF.

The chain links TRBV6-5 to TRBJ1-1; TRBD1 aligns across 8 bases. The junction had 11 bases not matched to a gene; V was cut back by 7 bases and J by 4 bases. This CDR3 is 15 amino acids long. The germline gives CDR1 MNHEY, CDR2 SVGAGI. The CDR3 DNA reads TGTGCCAGCAAGACATTCAGGACAGGGAGCACTGAAGCTTTCTTT. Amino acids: CASKTFRTGSTEAFF.

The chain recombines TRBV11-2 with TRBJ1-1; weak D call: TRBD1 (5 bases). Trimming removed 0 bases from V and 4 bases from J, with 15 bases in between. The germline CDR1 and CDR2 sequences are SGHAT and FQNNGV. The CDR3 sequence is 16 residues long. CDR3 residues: CASSLDQRGGSTEAFF. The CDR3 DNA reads TGTGCCAGCAGCTTAGATCAAAGGGGCGGGAGCACTGAAGCTTTCTTT.

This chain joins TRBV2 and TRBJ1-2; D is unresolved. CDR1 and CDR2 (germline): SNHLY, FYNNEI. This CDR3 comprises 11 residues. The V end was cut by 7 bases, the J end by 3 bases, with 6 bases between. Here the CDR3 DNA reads TGTGCCAGCACCCCGGACTATGGCTACACCTTC. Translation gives CASTPDYGYTF. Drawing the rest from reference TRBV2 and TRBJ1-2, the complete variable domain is EPEVTQTPSHQVTQMGQEVILRCVPISNHLYFYWYRQILGQKVEFLVSFYNNEISEKSEIFDDQFSVERPDGSNFTLKIRSTKLEDSAMYFCASTPDYGYTFGSGTRLTVV.

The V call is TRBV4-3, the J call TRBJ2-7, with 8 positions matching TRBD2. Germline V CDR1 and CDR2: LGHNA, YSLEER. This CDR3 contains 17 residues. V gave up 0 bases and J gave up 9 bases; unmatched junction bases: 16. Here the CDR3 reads CASSQEVSGALLRAQYF. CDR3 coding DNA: TGCGCCAGCAGCCAAGAAGTTAGCGGGGCTCTCCTTCGAGCGCAGTACTTC.

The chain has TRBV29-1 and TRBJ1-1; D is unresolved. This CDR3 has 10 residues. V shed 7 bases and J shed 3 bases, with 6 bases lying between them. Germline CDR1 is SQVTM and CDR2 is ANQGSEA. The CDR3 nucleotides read TGCAGCGCCCATGACACTGAAGCTTTCTTT. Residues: CSAHDTEAFF.

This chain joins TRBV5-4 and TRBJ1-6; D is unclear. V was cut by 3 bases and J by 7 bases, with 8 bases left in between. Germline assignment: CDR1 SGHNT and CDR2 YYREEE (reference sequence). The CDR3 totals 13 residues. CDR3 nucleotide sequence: TGTGCCAGCAGCTCTCCGGGGAATTCACCCCTCCACTTT. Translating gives CASSSPGNSPLHF.

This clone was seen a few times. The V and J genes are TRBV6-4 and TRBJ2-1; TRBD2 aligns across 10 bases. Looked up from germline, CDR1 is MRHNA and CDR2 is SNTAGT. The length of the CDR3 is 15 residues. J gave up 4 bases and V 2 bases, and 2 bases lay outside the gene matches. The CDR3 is CASSDKRGGYNEQFF. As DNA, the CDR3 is TGTGCCAGCAGTGACAAGCGGGGGGGTTACAATGAGCAGTTCTTC.

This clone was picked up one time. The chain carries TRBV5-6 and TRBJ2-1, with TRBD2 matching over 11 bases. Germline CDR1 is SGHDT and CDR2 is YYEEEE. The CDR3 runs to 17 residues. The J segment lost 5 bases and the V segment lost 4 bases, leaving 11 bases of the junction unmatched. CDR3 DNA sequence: TGTGCCAGCAGCCCGGAGGGGCTAGCGGGGGGAAACAATGAGCAGTTCTTC. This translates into CASSPEGLAGGNNEQFF.

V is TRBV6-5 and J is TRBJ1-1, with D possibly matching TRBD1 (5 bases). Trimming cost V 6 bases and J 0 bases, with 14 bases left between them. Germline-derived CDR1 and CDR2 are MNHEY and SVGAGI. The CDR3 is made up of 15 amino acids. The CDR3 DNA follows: TGTGCCAGCAGACCGACCCCAGGGTTGAACACTGAAGCTTTCTTT. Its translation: CASRPTPGLNTEAFF.